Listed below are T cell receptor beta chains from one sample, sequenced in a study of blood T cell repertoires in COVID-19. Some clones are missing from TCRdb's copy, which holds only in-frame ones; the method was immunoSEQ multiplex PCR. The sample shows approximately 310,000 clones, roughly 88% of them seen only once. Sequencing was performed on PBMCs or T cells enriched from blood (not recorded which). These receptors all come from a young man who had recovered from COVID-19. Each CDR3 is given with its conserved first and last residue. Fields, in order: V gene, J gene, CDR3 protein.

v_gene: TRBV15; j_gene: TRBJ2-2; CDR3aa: CATSRDGGVRNTGELFF
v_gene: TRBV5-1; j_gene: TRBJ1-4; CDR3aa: CASSLPKQGGAHEKLFF
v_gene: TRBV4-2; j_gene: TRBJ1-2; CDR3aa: CASSRYRSAGYTF
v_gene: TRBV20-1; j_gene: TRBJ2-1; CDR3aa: CSAPIAYEQFF
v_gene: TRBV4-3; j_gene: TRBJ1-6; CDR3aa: CASSPQGPSSYNSPLHF
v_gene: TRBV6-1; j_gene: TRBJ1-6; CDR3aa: CASSDRNSPLHF
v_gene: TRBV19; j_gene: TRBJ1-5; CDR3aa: CASSKAVGTGSHNQPQHF
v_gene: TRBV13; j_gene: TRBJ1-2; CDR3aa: CASSQAMELSYGYTF
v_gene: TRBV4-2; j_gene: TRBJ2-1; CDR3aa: CASSQDLNRGPYNEQFF
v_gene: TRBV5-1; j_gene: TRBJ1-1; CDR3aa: CASSFEFSSEAFF
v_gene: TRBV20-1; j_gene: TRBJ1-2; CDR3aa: CSYRREGYTF
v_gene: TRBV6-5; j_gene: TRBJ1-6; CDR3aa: CASSYGRGTDNSPLHF
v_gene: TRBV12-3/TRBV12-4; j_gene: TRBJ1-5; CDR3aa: CASSRAGQPQHF
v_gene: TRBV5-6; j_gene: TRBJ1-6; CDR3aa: CASSLRSGEPLHF
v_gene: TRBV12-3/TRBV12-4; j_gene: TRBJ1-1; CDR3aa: CATRLPNTEAFF
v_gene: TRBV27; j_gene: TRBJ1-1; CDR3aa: CASSLQGAPVAFF
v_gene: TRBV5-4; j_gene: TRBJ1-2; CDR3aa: CASSPGQGAIVGGYTF
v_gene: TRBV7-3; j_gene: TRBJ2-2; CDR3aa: CASTEGNTGELFF
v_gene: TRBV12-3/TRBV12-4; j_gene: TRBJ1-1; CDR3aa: CASTRQVNTEAFF
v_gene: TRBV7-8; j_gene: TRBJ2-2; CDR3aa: CASSSPQYTGELFF
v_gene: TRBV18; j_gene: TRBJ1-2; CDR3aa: CASSPNFSGYTF
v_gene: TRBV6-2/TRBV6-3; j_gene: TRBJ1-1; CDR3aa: CASTPTHGTDNTEAFF
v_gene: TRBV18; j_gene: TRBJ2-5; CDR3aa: CASSPGLPGETQYF
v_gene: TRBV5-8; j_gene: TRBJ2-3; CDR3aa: CASSLGQKSTDTQYF
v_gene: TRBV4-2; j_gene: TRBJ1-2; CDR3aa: CASSQDFDREYGYTF
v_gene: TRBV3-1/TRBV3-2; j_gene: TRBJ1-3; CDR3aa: CASSQWGSLSGNTIYF
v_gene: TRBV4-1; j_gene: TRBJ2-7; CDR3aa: CASSQDWGGANEQYF
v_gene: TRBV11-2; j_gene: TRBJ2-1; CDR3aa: CASSSRTGSSYNEQFF
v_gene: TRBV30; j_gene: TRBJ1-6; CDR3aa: CAWKVMPRSSYNSPLHF
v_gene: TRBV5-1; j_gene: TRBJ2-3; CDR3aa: CASSPGTGTTDTQYF
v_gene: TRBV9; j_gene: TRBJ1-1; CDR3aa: CASSAVRGANTEAFF
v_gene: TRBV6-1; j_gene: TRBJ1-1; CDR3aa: CASSDIRDSEAFF
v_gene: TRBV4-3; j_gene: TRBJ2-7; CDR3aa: CASSPGTEPYEQYF
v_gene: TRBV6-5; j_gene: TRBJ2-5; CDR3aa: CATRDSGVETQYF
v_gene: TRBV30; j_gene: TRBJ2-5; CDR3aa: CARHREGETQYF
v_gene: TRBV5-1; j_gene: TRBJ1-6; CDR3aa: CASSFSQGDNSPLHF
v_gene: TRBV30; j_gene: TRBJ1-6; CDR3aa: CAWSVQGGISPLHF
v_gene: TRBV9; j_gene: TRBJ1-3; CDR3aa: CASSGVTHRGRSGNTIYF
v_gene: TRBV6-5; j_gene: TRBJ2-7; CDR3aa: CASSSPFTGGKASF
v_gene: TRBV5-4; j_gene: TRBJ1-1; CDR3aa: CASRQTGGTSENTEAFF
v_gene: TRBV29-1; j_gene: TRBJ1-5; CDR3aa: CSVATGTGNQPQHF
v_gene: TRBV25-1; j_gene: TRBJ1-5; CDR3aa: CASSEWTGESNQPQHF
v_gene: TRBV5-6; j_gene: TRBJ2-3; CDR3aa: CASSWGGTGDLSTDTQYF
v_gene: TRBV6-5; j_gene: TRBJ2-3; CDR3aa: CASSPLGASTDTQYF
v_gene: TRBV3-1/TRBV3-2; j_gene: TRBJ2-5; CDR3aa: CASSLLRGRSEETQYF
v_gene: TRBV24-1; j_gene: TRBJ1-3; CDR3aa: CATSDPGSGNTIYF
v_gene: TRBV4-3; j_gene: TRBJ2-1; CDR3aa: CASSQDRLSNNEQFF
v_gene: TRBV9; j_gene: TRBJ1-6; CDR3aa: CASSVAIRTGENSPLHF
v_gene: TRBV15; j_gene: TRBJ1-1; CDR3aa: CATSRGRATEAFF
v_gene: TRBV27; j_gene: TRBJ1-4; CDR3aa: CASSPGGWEEKLFF
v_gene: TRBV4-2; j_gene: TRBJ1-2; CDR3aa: CASSQDPGSWDYGYTF
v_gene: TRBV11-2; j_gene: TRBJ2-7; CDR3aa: CASSLAGGSYEQYF
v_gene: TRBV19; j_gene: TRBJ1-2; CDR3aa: CASRWDTINYGYTF
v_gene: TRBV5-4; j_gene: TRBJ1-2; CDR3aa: CASSFRGSGYGYTF
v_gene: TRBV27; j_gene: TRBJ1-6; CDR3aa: CASSLYPGSENSPLHF